One sample yielded the 16 T cell receptor beta chains listed below, sequenced in a study of T cell responses to AZD1222 COVID-19 vaccine. Profiling relied on immunoSEQ multiplex PCR, and the TCRdb table lists in-frame clones only, not all of them. The table includes about 120,000 clones, over 75% detected once. The source material was peripheral blood, sampled on day 0 of AZD1222 vaccination. Every receptor here comes from an adult in good health.

The table lists this clone with a count of one. The gene calls are TRBV6-1 and TRBJ2-7; 10 bases align to TRBD1. Germline CDR1 and CDR2: MNHNS and SASEGT. The CDR3 is 16 amino acids. The ends lost 2 bases at V and 1 base at J; junction bases unmatched: 5. The CDR3 spells CASSEIWGQGSYEQYF. CDR3 in DNA: TGTGCCAGCAGTGAAATCTGGGGACAGGGGTCCTACGAGCAGTACTTC.

The rearrangement links TRBV29-1 to TRBJ1-1, with D possibly being TRBD1 (5 bases). From germline, CDR1 is SQVTM and CDR2 ANQGSEA. V was clipped by 8 bases and J by 1 base, with 11 bases between them. The CDR3 runs to 12 residues. CDR3 amino acids: CSSGHRNTEAFF. The CDR3 coding sequence is TGCAGCTCGGGGCATAGGAACACTGAAGCTTTCTTT.

The chain is built from TRBV3-1 (or the pseudogene TRBV3-2) and TRBJ1-6; the D is unclear. Trimming removed 4 bases at V and 7 bases at J, with 11 bases between. The V gene's germline CDR1 is LGHDT and CDR2 YNNKEL (reference sequence). The CDR3 sequence is 14 residues long. DNA for the CDR3: TGTGCCAGCAGCCCAGGTCGCGGGAATTCACCCCTCCACTTT. It codes for CASSPGRGNSPLHF.

V and J are TRBV9 and TRBJ1-1; no clear D gene. The germline V gene has CDR1 SGDLS and CDR2 YYNGEE. V was clipped by 2 bases and J by 1 base, with 6 bases between them. CDR3 size: 13 residues. The CDR3 spells CASSVRRNTEAFF. CDR3 nucleotide sequence: TGTGCCAGCAGCGTGAGGAGGAACACTGAAGCTTTCTTT.

The chain combines TRBV5-6 with TRBJ1-6; the D gene is possibly TRBD1 (5 bases). The germline V gene has CDR1 SGHDT and CDR2 YYEEEE. V dropped 4 bases and J dropped 7 bases, with 15 bases sitting between them. The CDR3 has 15 amino acids. The CDR3 region is CASSARDLGNSPLHF. The DNA for the CDR3 is TGTGCCAGCAGCGCAAGGGACCTGGGAAATTCACCCCTCCACTTT. Variable domain in full (rest from reference TRBV5-6 and TRBJ1-6): DAGVTQSPTHLIKTRGQQVTLRCSPKSGHDTVSWYQQALGQGPQFIFQYYEEEERQRGNFPDRFSGHQFPNYSSELNVNALLLGDSALYLCASSARDLGNSPLHFGNGTRLTVT.

The chain is built from TRBV2 and TRBJ1-2; no reliable D call. CDR1 SNHLY and CDR2 FYNNEI come from the germline V gene. This CDR3 is built from 15 residues. Trimming took off 1 base at V and 4 bases at J, with 13 bases between the two ends. The CDR3 protein is CASSEDGRLFYGYTF. For the CDR3, the DNA is TGTGCCAGCAGTGAAGATGGACGGCTCTTCTATGGCTACACCTTC.

The chain links TRBV28 to TRBJ1-5; perhaps TRBD1 as D (5 bases). V was clipped by 10 bases and J by 9 bases, with 16 bases between them. CDR1 and CDR2 (germline): MDHEN, SYDVKM. The CDR3 loop spans 12 amino acids. Written as DNA, the CDR3 is TGTGCCACCAAGGACGGGGGAAGGCCCCAGCATTTT. Its translation is CATKDGGRPQHF.

The chain employs TRBV28 and TRBJ1-6, with D uncertain. Germline lookup yields CDR1 MDHEN and CDR2 SYDVKM. With 3 bases removed from V and 7 bases from J, the gap between germline ends came to 7 bases. This CDR3 spans 13 amino acids. The CDR3 loop reads CASSFPENSPLHF. The CDR3 DNA reads TGTGCCAGCAGTTTCCCGGAGAATTCACCCCTCCACTTT. Together with reference TRBV28 and TRBJ1-6, the CDR3 gives the full variable domain: DVKVTQSSRYLVKRTGEKVFLECVQDMDHENMFWYRQDPGLGLRLIYFSYDVKMKEKGDIPEGYSVSREKKERFSLILESASTNQTSMYLCASSFPENSPLHFGNGTRLTVT.

This clone has only one observation. The chain combines TRBV2 with TRBJ1-2, with unresolved D. The CDR3 length is 14 residues. CDR1 is SNHLY and CDR2 is FYNNEI in the germline V gene. Trimming removed 1 base at V and 3 bases at J, with 9 bases between. The CDR3, as DNA: TGTGCCAGCAGTGAAGGCGGGGTGGACTATGGCTACACCTTC. Protein: CASSEGGVDYGYTF. Based on the CDR3 plus reference TRBV2 and TRBJ1-2, the full variable domain is EPEVTQTPSHQVTQMGQEVILRCVPISNHLYFYWYRQILGQKVEFLVSFYNNEISEKSEIFDDQFSVERPDGSNFTLKIRSTKLEDSAMYFCASSEGGVDYGYTFGSGTRLTVV.

J is TRBJ1-2 and V is TRBV10-1; no firm D call. CDR3 length: 13 residues. Germline assignment: CDR1 WNHNN and CDR2 SYGVQD (reference sequence). Trimming shortened V by 2 bases and J by 0 bases, and 4 bases separated the two germline ends. The CDR3, as DNA: TGCGCCAGCAGTGAGCAGTCTAACTATGGCTACACCTTC. This translates into CASSEQSNYGYTF.

The chain uses TRBV7-2 and TRBJ1-5; D is uncertain. CDR1 is SGHTA and CDR2 is FQGNSA in the germline V gene. Between the trimmed V and J ends, which lost 5 bases and 5 bases, there was a span of 10 bases. The CDR3 covers 13 residues. In DNA form, the CDR3 reads TGTGCCAGCAGCCCAAATACCGATCAGCCCCAGCATTTT. It codes for CASSPNTDQPQHF.

V is TRBV5-5 and J is TRBJ2-2; tentatively, D is TRBD1 (6 bases). V lost 2 bases to trimming and J lost 4 bases, with 12 bases between them. The CDR3 runs to 15 residues. CDR1 and CDR2 from the germline V gene are SGHKS and YYEKEE (reference sequence). CDR3 nucleotides: TGTGCCAGCAGCTTACAGGGCGGCGGCACCGGGGAGCTGTTTTTT. It is translated as CASSLQGGGTGELFF.

This chain connects TRBV7-3 to TRBJ1-2; weak D call: TRBD1 (5 bases). Per germline, CDR1 SGHTA and CDR2 FQGTGA. The CDR3 spans 13 residues. Trimming stripped 1 base from V and 7 bases from J, with 10 bases between. The CDR3 reads CASSLSQGLGYTF. CDR3 nucleotide sequence: TGTGCCAGCAGCTTAAGTCAGGGCCTTGGCTACACCTTC.

This chain links TRBV30 with TRBJ2-3; TRBD2 matches at 8 bases. Germline V gene lookup returns CDR1 GTSNPN and CDR2 SVGIG (reference sequence). The CDR3 covers 16 residues. The J segment lost 5 bases and the V segment lost 0 bases, leaving 10 bases of the junction unmatched. This CDR3 reads CAWSVLAGRPKDTQYF. CDR3 nucleotides: TGTGCCTGGAGTGTGTTAGCGGGGAGGCCGAAAGATACGCAGTATTTT.

The chain recombines TRBV5-5 with TRBJ1-1; no reliable D call. Trimming left V 1 base short and J 13 bases short, with 20 bases between. Germline-derived CDR1 and CDR2 are SGHKS and YYEKEE (reference sequence). The CDR3 has 14 residues. Here the CDR3 DNA reads TGTGCCAGCAGCTTGATTTTCGGAGAGGCCCGGGTTTTCTTT. Protein sequence: CASSLIFGEARVFF.

The CDR3 reads CASRTPGQGRNQPQHF. The CDR3 region has the DNA TGCGCCAGCAGGACTCCCGGGCAGGGTCGCAATCAGCCCCAGCATTTT. This chain uses TRBV10-1 with TRBJ1-5, with TRBD1 as a possible D gene (5 bases). The CDR3 covers 16 residues. In germline, CDR1 is WNHNN, CDR2 SYGVQD (reference sequence). V gave up 6 bases and J gave up 2 bases, with 17 bases separating them.